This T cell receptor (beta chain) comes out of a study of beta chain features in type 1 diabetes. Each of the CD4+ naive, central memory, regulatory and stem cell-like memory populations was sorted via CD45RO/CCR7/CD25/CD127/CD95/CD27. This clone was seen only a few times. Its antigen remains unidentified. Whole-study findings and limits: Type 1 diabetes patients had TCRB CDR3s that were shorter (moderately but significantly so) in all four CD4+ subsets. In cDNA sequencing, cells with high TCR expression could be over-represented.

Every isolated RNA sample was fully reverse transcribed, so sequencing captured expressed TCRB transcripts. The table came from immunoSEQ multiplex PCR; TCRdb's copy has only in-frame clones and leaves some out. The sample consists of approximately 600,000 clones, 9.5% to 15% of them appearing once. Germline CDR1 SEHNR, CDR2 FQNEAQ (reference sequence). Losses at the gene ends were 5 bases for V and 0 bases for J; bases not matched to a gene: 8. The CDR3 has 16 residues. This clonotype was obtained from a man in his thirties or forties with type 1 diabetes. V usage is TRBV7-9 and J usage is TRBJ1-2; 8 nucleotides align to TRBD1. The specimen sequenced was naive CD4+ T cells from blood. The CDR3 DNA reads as TGTGCCAGCAGCGTGTCCGGGACAGGAGCTAACTATGGCTACACCTTC. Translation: CASSVSGTGANYGYTF.